This T cell receptor beta chain was sequenced during a study of T cell changes during pregnancy in multiple sclerosis. Produced via immunoSEQ multiplex PCR; TCRdb's table is partial and in-frame only. This table has over 60,000 clones, roughly 87% appearing once. This clone showed up just a few times. The sequence came from a female donor with multiple sclerosis, enrolled in a pregnancy study. Sequenced here: peripheral blood, sampled in the first trimester of pregnancy.

The CDR3 protein is CASSLLGNRESRDTQYF. The CDR3 bases are TGTGCCAGCAGCTTACTCGGGAACCGGGAGAGTCGAGATACGCAGTATTTT. The chain uses TRBV7-3 and TRBJ2-3, with D possibly TRBD2 on 6 matching bases. CDR3 length: 17 residues. Germline values: CDR1 SGHTA, CDR2 FQGTGA. Trimming took 2 bases from V and 5 from J, leaving 20 bases between them.